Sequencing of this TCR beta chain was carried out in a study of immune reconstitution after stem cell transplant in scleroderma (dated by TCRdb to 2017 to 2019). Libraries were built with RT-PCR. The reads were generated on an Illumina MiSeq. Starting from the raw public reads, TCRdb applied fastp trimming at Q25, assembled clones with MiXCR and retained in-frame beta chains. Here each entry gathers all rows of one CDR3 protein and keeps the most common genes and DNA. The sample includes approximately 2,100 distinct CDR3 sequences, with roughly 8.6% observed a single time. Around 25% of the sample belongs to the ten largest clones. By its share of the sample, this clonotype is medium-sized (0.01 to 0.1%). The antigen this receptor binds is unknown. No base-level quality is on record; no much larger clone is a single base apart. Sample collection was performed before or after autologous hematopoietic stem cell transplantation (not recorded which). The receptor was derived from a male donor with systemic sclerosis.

Here the CDR3 is given as CASSLWAGGLNTEAFF. The DNA is TGCGCCAGCAGCTTGTGGGCAGGGGGCCTCAACACTGAAGCTTTCTTT. The rearrangement joined TRBV5-1 to TRBJ1-1, and 8 junctional nucleotides match TRBD1. Trimmed from V: 1 base; trimmed from J: 2 bases; junction bases lacking a gene match: 7. The germline V gene yields SGHRS for CDR1 and YFSETQ for CDR2. Its CDR3 holds 16 amino acids, cysteine through phenylalanine. The sequence is cut down to CDR3 DNA, 48 bases in frame from base 1.